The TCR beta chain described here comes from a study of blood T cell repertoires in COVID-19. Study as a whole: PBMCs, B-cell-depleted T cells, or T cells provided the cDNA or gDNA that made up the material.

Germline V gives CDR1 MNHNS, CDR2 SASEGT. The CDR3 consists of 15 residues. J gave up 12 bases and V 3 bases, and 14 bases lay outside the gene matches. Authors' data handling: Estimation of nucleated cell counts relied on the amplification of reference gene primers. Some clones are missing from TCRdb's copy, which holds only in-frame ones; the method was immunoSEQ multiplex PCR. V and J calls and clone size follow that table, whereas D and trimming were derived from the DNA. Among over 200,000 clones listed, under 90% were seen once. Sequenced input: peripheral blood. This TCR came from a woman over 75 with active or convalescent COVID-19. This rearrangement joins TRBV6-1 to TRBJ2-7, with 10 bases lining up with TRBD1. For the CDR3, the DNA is TGTGCCAGCAGTGAGAATTTCGGGACAGGGGTCCGTATGTACTTC. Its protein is CASSENFGTGVRMYF.